Below, one TCR beta chain is given with its context. The CDR3 sequence is 13 residues long. V was clipped by 2 bases and J by 3 bases, with 8 bases between them. Germline lookup yields CDR1 KGHSH and CDR2 LQKENI. In the original analysis: Amplification of reference gene primers was used by the study to estimate nucleated cell counts. Profiling relied on immunoSEQ multiplex PCR, and the TCRdb table lists in-frame clones only, not all of them. V and J calls and clone size are as listed in that table; D and trimming were resolved from the DNA. The data hold some 70,000 clones, with around four fifths observed a single time. This record comes from a study of blood T cell repertoires in COVID-19. Whole-study context: COVID-19 samples, acute and convalescent, were from the United States, Italy and Spain.

The chain has TRBV18 and TRBJ2-7; possible D gene TRBD2, 5 bases. The source is a woman in her sixties or seventies with acute or convalescent COVID-19. Material for sequencing was peripheral blood. The CDR3 loop reads CASSPNRDYEQYF. The CDR3 DNA reads TGTGCCAGCTCACCAAACCGGGACTACGAGCAGTACTTC.